This T cell receptor beta chain was sequenced in a study of T cells expressing NK-cell markers (dated by TCRdb to 2018 to 2021). Context from the whole study: Three sorted T-cell subsets (CD3+CD56+NKG2C+, CD3+CD56+NKG2C- and CD3+CD56-NKG2C+) from several donors had their TCR beta-chain repertoires profiled. The study sequenced eight donors, all healthy volunteers chosen at random: three men and five women. Illumina HiSeq 2000/2500, MiSeq or NextSeq was used to sequence libraries as 2 x 150 bp reads. Among the eight sequenced donors, only one was HCMV-seronegative, while the other seven were HCMV-seropositive.

Overall results and qualifications from the work: It remained unclear whether the expanded NKG2C-expressing T cell clones were specific for HCMV antigens. In over five donors, the dominant CD3+CD56+NKG2C+ clonotypes were found to rank among the top 10 CD8+ clonotypes and to make up about 1.0-7.0% of CD8+ T cells. Those dominant clonotypes were again the most abundant among CD3+CD56-NKG2C+ cells in a few donors, at roughly 28.3-65%.

Instrument used: Illumina HiSeq 2000. The TCR beta cDNA libraries were made using 5'RACE template switching, a step that added both a universal primer site and unique molecular identifiers. cDNA synthesis was primed from the TCR beta constant segment, followed by two successive PCR amplification steps. As for the original processing: MIGEC was used to demultiplex reads and group reads by UMI, and MiTCR was used to assemble and quantify clonotypes. Only TCR cDNA sequences supported by at least two reads were kept to exclude erroneous sequences. The tcR package was used for downstream repertoire analysis, and clonotypes were matched between fractions using CDR3 nucleotide sequence together with V segment. VDJmatch was used to annotate antigen specificity against VDJdb, with one amino acid substitution in CDR3 permitted. TCRdb reprocessed the public reads and reports one entry per CDR3 protein sequence, without DNA. In this record, the V and J calls reflect TCRdb's handling and not the investigators' own analysis. This sample's clone table shows about 5,100 distinct CDR3 sequences. The ten largest make up 13% to 15% of the sample.

With respect to this clonotype: The antigen it binds to is not known.

To determine HCMV serostatus, a commercial ELISA kit was used to detect HCMV-specific IgG in serum. Ficoll density gradient centrifugation was used to isolate peripheral blood mononuclear cells from blood. Sequenced input: blood T cells: a sorted CD56 or NKG2C T cell subset, CD4+ or CD8+ T cells, or bulk PBMC T cells (not recorded which). The sequence derives from a man between 18 and 29 years old in good health. Donor details come from another sample of the same person, matched by shared clones.

The CDR3 region: CASSLGAPPGGPNEQYF. The chain links TRBV7-2 with TRBJ2-7; TCRdb designates TRBD2, a call that cannot be tested without DNA. The CDR3 runs 17 residues from the cysteine to the phenylalanine. DNA was not recorded. The germline V gene specifies SGHTA as CDR1 and FQGNSA as CDR2.